This T cell receptor beta chain comes out of a study of T cells in tuberculosis. Study conclusions and caveats: Active tuberculosis patients had shorter CDR3-alpha; the beta difference was nonsignificant.

Comment on this clone: Its antigen is unknown.

Clones were read by immunoSEQ multiplex PCR, and TCRdb kept only the in-frame ones, dropping some. This sample has roughly 34,000 clones, with approximately 90% found just once. Germline CDR1 and CDR2: SGHAT and FQNNGV. The CDR3 runs to 15 residues. Trimming stripped 6 bases from V and 3 bases from J, with 18 bases between. Material: PBMCs. The receptor was isolated from a donor aged 10-29 years with latent tuberculosis or without tuberculosis infection. Some clones in this sample may be carry-over from other donors' samples. This rearrangement joins TRBV11-2 to TRBJ2-7; D may be TRBD2 (6 bases). The DNA of the CDR3 is TGTGCCAGCAGTTATAAACGGGGGAGATTCTACGAGCAGTACTTC. Its translation is CASSYKRGRFYEQYF.